These 30 T cell receptor beta chains came from one sample sequenced in a study of identical twins. TCRdb re-called the 5' RACE reads through MiXCR, storing one row per CDR3 protein. This table holds about 900,000 distinct CDR3 sequences, over 9% found once. This sample was shared with a second study, whose subject was yellow fever vaccine responses in identical twins.

The sequencing input was PBMCs. The receptors shown here come from a woman in her late teens or twenties in good health.

This clonotype has only a few counts. The chain carries TRBV4-2 and TRBJ2-2; 8 bases line up with TRBD1. Trimming cost V 0 bases and J 8 bases; bases outside gene matches: 2. Germline loops: CDR1 LGHNA, CDR2 YNFKEQ. CDR3 length: 14 residues. CDR3 protein: CASSQEDREGELFF. The CDR3, as DNA: TGTGCCAGCAGCCAAGAGGACAGGGAAGGGGAGCTGTTTTTT.

The chain carries TRBV6-1 and TRBJ2-1, with TRBD2 matching over 11 bases. The J segment lost 9 bases and the V segment lost 7 bases, leaving 14 bases of the junction unmatched. Per the germline V gene, CDR1 is MNHNS and CDR2 is SASEGT. The CDR3 is made up of 16 amino acids. As DNA, the CDR3 is TGTGCCAGCACCCAAATCCTTAGCGGGAGGGCCCGTGAGCAGTTCTTC. This encodes CASTQILSGRAREQFF.

This clonotype was seen many times. The CDR3 reads CASSQESRGDNEKLFF. As DNA, the CDR3 is TGTGCCAGCAGCCAAGAGAGTAGGGGGGATAATGAAAAACTGTTTTTT. The chain is built from TRBV4-2 and TRBJ1-4; tentatively, D is TRBD1 (6 bases). Trimming removed 0 bases at V and 4 bases at J, with 12 bases between. Germline CDR1 reads LGHNA; CDR2 reads YNFKEQ. The CDR3 is made up of 16 amino acids.

This rearrangement joins TRBV20-1 to TRBJ2-5; 7 bases fit TRBD1. CDR3 length equals 13 residues. V was clipped by 4 bases and J by 5 bases; unmatched bases: 7. Looked up from germline, CDR1 is DFQATT and CDR2 is SNEGSKA (reference sequence). CDR3: CSATPTGKETQYF. The DNA of the CDR3 is TGCAGTGCTACCCCGACAGGGAAGGAGACCCAGTACTTC.

This clonotype was seen only a few times. This chain links TRBV2 with TRBJ2-1, with 14 bases identical to TRBD2. V dropped 7 bases and J dropped 9; count of bases not matched to a gene: 20. The CDR3 contains 19 residues. Per the germline V gene, CDR1 is SNHLY and CDR2 is FYNNEI. CDR3 in DNA: TGTGCCAGCACCGAACGACTAGCGGGAGGGTCTGAGTGGAGCGCTGAGCAGTTCTTC. It yields the protein CASTERLAGGSEWSAEQFF.

There are a few counts of this clonotype. The chain has TRBV28 and TRBJ2-7; TRBD2 matches 13 bases. The CDR3 sequence is 19 residues long. V shed 3 bases, J shed 2 bases, and the junction held 13 bases outside the gene matches. Germline assignment: CDR1 MDHEN and CDR2 SYDVKM. CDR3 nucleotides: TGTGCCAGCAGTTTCGAGTCGGGGGGACTAGCGGGGAGCCCCTACGAGCAGTACGTC. The encoded protein is CASSFESGGLAGSPYEQYV.

This clonotype has just a few counts. The rearrangement links TRBV27 to TRBJ2-7; D may be TRBD2 (6 bases). Between the trimmed V and J ends, which lost 6 bases and 3 bases, there was a span of 18 bases. This CDR3 has 15 amino acids. Germline lookup yields CDR1 MNHEY and CDR2 SMNVEV (reference sequence). Written as DNA, the CDR3 is TGTGCCAGCAGCCCAAGTCCAGCGGGCCACTACGAGCAGTACTTC. It yields the protein CASSPSPAGHYEQYF.

This clonotype was detected a few times. Written as DNA, the CDR3 is TGTGCCAGCAGTCTACGTGGACTAGCGGGAACCAATGAGCAGTTCTTC. Protein sequence: CASSLRGLAGTNEQFF. The chain uses TRBV12-3 or TRBV12-4 and TRBJ2-1; 12 bases line up with TRBD2. The J segment lost 6 bases and the V segment lost 5 bases, leaving 8 bases of the junction unmatched. The CDR3 runs 16 residues.

This clonotype was observed a single time. The chain couples TRBV4-2 to TRBJ2-4; maybe TRBD2 (5 bases). Per germline, CDR1 LGHNA and CDR2 YNFKEQ. The CDR3 sequence is 17 residues long. V lost 4 bases to trimming and J lost 0 bases, with 16 bases between them. The DNA of the CDR3 is TGTGCCAGCAGCCCTCGGGATAAAACACTAGCCAAAAACATTCAGTACTTC. As protein: CASSPRDKTLAKNIQYF.

This clonotype was detected only a few times. The gene calls are TRBV10-3 and TRBJ2-1; 12 positions agree with TRBD2. In germline, CDR1 is ENHRY, CDR2 SYGVKD. V shed 8 bases, J shed 9 bases, and the junction held 8 bases outside the gene matches. The CDR3 spans 14 residues. CDR3 sequence reads: CAIGPSGRATEQFF. The CDR3 bases are TGTGCCATCGGTCCTAGCGGGAGGGCCACTGAGCAGTTCTTC.

The sample holds a few counts of this clonotype. The V gene is TRBV12-3 or TRBV12-4, the J gene TRBJ2-5, with 8 positions matching TRBD1. The ends lost 4 bases at V and 4 bases at J; junction bases unmatched: 11. The CDR3 totals 16 residues. The CDR3: CASSSGGTNLGETQYF. The CDR3, as DNA: TGTGCCAGCAGTTCAGGGGGCACAAATCTGGGAGAGACCCAGTACTTC.

Only a few counts were recorded for this clonotype. The chain recombines TRBV5-1 with TRBJ2-3, with TRBD1 matching 7 bases. This CDR3 has 18 residues. Trimming removed 1 base from V and 0 bases from J; junction bases left unmatched: 11. CDR1 and CDR2 from the germline V gene are SGHRS and YFSETQ. The CDR3 DNA reads as TGCGCCAGCAGCTTGAGGATTCGGGACAGCACTAGCACAGATACGCAGTATTTT. It translates to CASSLRIRDSTSTDTQYF. Full variable domain (outside the CDR3, taken from reference TRBV5-1 and TRBJ2-3): KAGVTQTPRYLIKTRGQQVTLSCSPISGHRSVSWYQQTPGQGLQFLFEYFSETQRNKGNFPGRFSGRQFSNSRSEMNVSTLELGDSALYLCASSLRIRDSTSTDTQYFGPGTRLTVL.

The chain carries TRBV11-2 and TRBJ1-1, with D unresolved. Trimming removed 6 bases from V and 6 bases from J, with 17 bases in between. CDR3 size: 14 residues. CDR1 is SGHAT and CDR2 is FQNNGV in the germline V gene. In nucleotides, the CDR3 is TGTGCCAGCAGTCAGGTCAGAAAAAATGCTGAAGCTTTCTTT. Its protein product is CASSQVRKNAEAFF.

Concerning this clonotype: Mismatch with germline at one junction end may stem from a read error. V usage is TRBV6-5 and J usage is TRBJ2-7, with D possibly TRBD1 on 6 matching bases. Per the germline V gene, CDR1 is MNHEY and CDR2 is SVGAGI. The CDR3 extends over 13 amino acids. The CDR3 loop reads CASSYSNGDRYLF. The CDR3 bases are TGTGCCAGCAGTTACTCGAATGGCGACAGGTACCTTTTC.

The J gene is TRBJ1-1, the V gene TRBV7-9; no reliable D call. Germline values: CDR1 SEHNR, CDR2 FQNEAQ (reference sequence). The CDR3 spans 15 residues. With 2 bases removed from V and 2 bases from J, the gap between germline ends came to 12 bases. CDR3 in DNA: TGTGCCAGCAGCTTAATGACAACCAGTAACACTGAAGCTTTCTTT. Protein sequence: CASSLMTTSNTEAFF.

CDR3 in DNA: TGTGCCAGCGGGCGGACGACTATCGATACGCAGTATTTT. This translates into CASGRTTIDTQYF. The chain uses TRBV28 and TRBJ2-3, with D tentatively TRBD2 (5 bases). This CDR3 is 13 amino acids long. Germline loops: CDR1 MDHEN, CDR2 SYDVKM. V was trimmed by 8 bases and J by 6 bases, leaving 15 bases between them.

The chain carries TRBV28 and TRBJ2-7; D tentatively reads TRBD1 or TRBD2 (5 bases each). Per germline, CDR1 MDHEN and CDR2 SYDVKM. CDR3 length equals 16 residues. Between the trimmed V and J ends, which lost 3 bases and 7 bases, there was a span of 22 bases. The CDR3 DNA is TGTGCCAGCAGTTTCCATCCCGGGGTAGGGGCGCGTGAGCAGTACGTC. It translates to CASSFHPGVGAREQYV.

This rearrangement joins TRBV20-1 to TRBJ2-7; 8 bases are a match to TRBD2. In germline, CDR1 is DFQATT, CDR2 SNEGSKA (reference sequence). There are 16 residues in the CDR3. V lost 3 bases and J lost 5; bases outside the gene matches: 15. The CDR3 region is CSASSRVAGSSHEQYF. CDR3 nucleotide sequence: TGCAGTGCTAGTTCTAGGGTAGCGGGATCATCTCACGAGCAGTACTTC.

Ten or more counts support this clonotype. This chain uses TRBV4-1 with TRBJ1-2; D uncertain. This CDR3 has 12 amino acids. Germline V gene lookup returns CDR1 MGHRA and CDR2 YSYEKL. The V gene lost 6 bases and the J gene lost 14 bases, with 19 bases spanning the gap. Here the CDR3 reads CASSHDRWERTF. The CDR3 nucleotides read TGCGCCAGCAGTCATGATAGATGGGAAAGGACCTTC.

This clonotype has more than one count but fewer than ten. The chain recombines TRBV29-1 with TRBJ2-1; maybe TRBD1 (5 bases). CDR1 is SQVTM and CDR2 is ANQGSEA in the germline V gene. The CDR3 runs 13 residues. V dropped 6 bases and J dropped 8 bases, with 17 bases sitting between them. The CDR3 reads CSVRAGLSDEQFF. In DNA form, the CDR3 reads TGCAGCGTGCGTGCAGGGTTGTCGGATGAGCAGTTCTTC.

The chain joins TRBV24-1 to TRBJ2-7, with 12 bases identical to TRBD1. Germline lookup yields CDR1 KGHDR and CDR2 SFDVKD. The CDR3 consists of 19 residues. Trimming took 5 bases from V and 4 from J; bases not matched to a gene: 17. CDR3 DNA: TGTGCCACCAGTGCCCCGGGACAGGGGGCGGCTAGCGGACGGTACGAGCAGTACTTC. This codes for CATSAPGQGAASGRYEQYF.

This chain links TRBV27 with TRBJ1-1; unclear D gene. The CDR3 covers 14 residues. CDR1 MNHEY and CDR2 SMNVEV come from the germline V gene (reference sequence). Trimming left V 3 bases short and J 0 bases short, with 8 bases between. CDR3 sequence (DNA): TGTGCCAGCAGTTTCGGTCTCATGAACACTGAAGCTTTCTTT. It specifies CASSFGLMNTEAFF.

The sample holds many counts of this clonotype. The chain recombines TRBV20-1 with TRBJ2-1; D not resolved. Germline CDR1 DFQATT, CDR2 SNEGSKA (reference sequence). The CDR3 sequence is 13 residues long. V shed 6 bases and J shed 9 bases, with 18 bases lying between them. The CDR3 DNA is TGCAGTGCAAAACGGGCAGCCATAAGTGAGCAGTTCTTC. Translated, it gives CSAKRAAISEQFF.

In this sample, this clonotype turned up many times. The chain joins TRBV15 to TRBJ2-7; no reliable D call. From germline, CDR1 is LNHNV and CDR2 YYDKDF (reference sequence). Trimming pared 0 bases from V and 4 bases from J, leaving 1 base between. This CDR3 region has 11 residues. The CDR3: CATSREYEQYF. CDR3 DNA: TGTGCCACCAGCAGAGAGTACGAGCAGTACTTC.

This clonotype was recorded many times. The chain links TRBV12-3 or TRBV12-4 to TRBJ1-5; D is ambiguous. This CDR3 has 12 amino acids. V lost 8 bases and J 11 bases, leaving 16 bases between the germline ends. CDR3 residues: CASRVAQSAQHF. In DNA form, the CDR3 reads TGTGCCAGCCGGGTGGCCCAATCAGCCCAGCATTTT.

This clonotype showed up just a few times. The J gene is TRBJ2-1, the V gene TRBV13; D is possibly TRBD1 (6 bases). This CDR3 spans 13 amino acids. Trimming stripped 5 bases from V and 10 bases from J, with 15 bases between. Germline V gives CDR1 PRHDT, CDR2 FYEKMQ (reference sequence). Here the CDR3 DNA reads TGTGCCAGCAGCGAGGGTGACAGGTACGAGCAGTTCTTC. As protein: CASSEGDRYEQFF. Supplemented by reference TRBV13 and TRBJ2-1, the full variable domain reads AAGVIQSPRHLIKEKRETATLKCYPIPRHDTVYWYQQGPGQDPQFLISFYEKMQSDKGSIPDRFSAQQFSDYHSELNMSSLELGDSALYFCASSEGDRYEQFFGPGTRLTVL.

This clonotype has just a few counts. The chain employs TRBV24-1 and TRBJ1-5, with D perhaps matching TRBD1 (5 bases). Trimming took off 2 bases at V and 7 bases at J, with 14 bases between the two ends. This CDR3 is built from 15 residues. CDR1 is KGHDR and CDR2 is SFDVKD in the germline V gene. The CDR3 protein is CATSDSRGNGQPQHF. In DNA form, the CDR3 reads TGTGCCACCAGTGATTCACGGGGGAACGGCCAGCCCCAGCATTTT.

The chain employs TRBV2 and TRBJ2-2; unclear D gene. Trimming removed 6 bases from V and 0 bases from J, with 8 bases in between. The CDR3 spans 14 residues. Germline V CDR1 and CDR2: SNHLY, FYNNEI. This CDR3 reads CASSWATNTGELFF. As DNA, the CDR3 is TGTGCCAGCAGCTGGGCTACGAACACCGGGGAGCTGTTTTTT.

The CDR3 is CSAEVGGKASGYTF. The CDR3 bases are TGCAGCGCCGAAGTAGGGGGTAAAGCATCTGGCTACACCTTC. This rearrangement joins TRBV29-1 to TRBJ1-2; possible D gene TRBD1, 6 bases. V lost 7 bases to trimming and J lost 7 bases, with 22 bases between them. Germline V lookup: CDR1 SQVTM, CDR2 ANQGSEA. CDR3 length: 14 amino acids.

A few counts support this clonotype. The rearrangement uses TRBV10-3 and TRBJ2-5; TRBD1 agrees at 7 bases. The germline V gene encodes CDR1 ENHRY and CDR2 SYGVKD. The CDR3 covers 13 residues. The V and J ends lost 5 bases and 1 base, in that order; junction bases with no gene match: 1. DNA of the CDR3: TGTGCCATCAGTCGGGACAGCCAAGAGACCCAGTACTTC. It codes for CAISRDSQETQYF.